This T cell receptor beta chain derives from a study of human thymus T cells. Thymic samples were excised during corrective heart operations. Produced via immunoSEQ multiplex PCR; TCRdb's table is partial and in-frame only. The table records under 150,000 clones, around 94% of them present only once. The CDR3 extends over 20 amino acids. J was trimmed by 0 bases and V by 1 base; bases with no gene match: 10. The germline CDR1 and CDR2 sequences are SNHLY and FYNNEI. The receptor comes from a boy in the first two years of life with a congenital heart defect but otherwise immunologically healthy. The gene calls are TRBV2 and TRBJ2-2, with TRBD2 identical over 11 bases. Sequencing was done on a sample of thymus tissue. CDR3 residues: CASSEVCLAGGSSNTGELFF. CDR3 nucleotides: TGTGCCAGCAGTGAAGTCTGCCTAGCGGGGGGAAGCTCGAACACCGGGGAGCTGTTTTTT.